This entry lists 21 T cell receptor beta chains sequenced from one sample in a study of radiation and T cells in renal cell carcinoma. Time point: blood 2 weeks post-SBRT. Treatment in this sample: 15 Gy SBRT to primary tumor, nephrectomy 4 weeks later. Profiled with immunoSEQ multiplex PCR; TCRdb holds only in-frame clones, not every one. The data show 150,000 or so clones, with about 87% seen just once and approximately 13% held by the top ten. The sequencing here drew on blood, taken from a patient whose treatment included radiotherapy and nephrectomy. The origin of the receptors is a woman aged 50 to 65 with renal cell carcinoma.

This clone appeared a single time. The rearrangement joins TRBV6-5 to TRBJ1-3; D gene uncertain. There are 14 residues in the CDR3. CDR1 MNHEY and CDR2 SVGAGI come from the germline V gene. The V and J ends lost 7 bases and 3 bases respectively, with 13 bases between them. This CDR3 reads CASKTGSLGNTIYF. The CDR3 bases are TGTGCCAGCAAAACCGGGAGCCTTGGAAACACCATATATTTT.

The V gene is TRBV13, the J gene TRBJ2-7; possible D gene TRBD1, 6 bases. CDR1 is PRHDT, CDR2 FYEKMQ, per germline (reference sequence). Trimming pared 4 bases from V and 5 bases from J, leaving 18 bases between. This CDR3 has 15 residues. CDR3: CASSSDSLKRNEQYF. The CDR3 nucleotides are TGTGCCAGCAGCTCGGACAGTCTCAAAAGGAACGAGCAGTACTTC.

The chain is built from TRBV30 and TRBJ2-7, with D uncertain. Germline lookup yields CDR1 GTSNPN and CDR2 SVGIG (reference sequence). Trimming stripped 4 bases from V and 2 bases from J, with 9 bases between. The CDR3 runs 12 residues. In DNA, the CDR3 is TGTGCCTGGAATCGCGGTGCCTACGAGCAGTACTTC. This sequence encodes CAWNRGAYEQYF. Using reference TRBV30 and TRBJ2-7 for the parts outside the CDR3, the full variable domain is SQTIHQWPATLVQPVGSPLSLECTVEGTSNPNLYWYRQAAGRGLQLLFYSVGIGQISSEVPQNLSASRPQDRQFILSSKKLLLSDSGFYLCAWNRGAYEQYFGPGTRLTVT.

The chain employs TRBV27 and TRBJ1-1; the D is unclear. The CDR3 totals 15 residues. V was cut by 3 bases and J by 3 bases, with 14 bases left in between. Germline values: CDR1 MNHEY, CDR2 SMNVEV (reference sequence). The CDR3 DNA is TGTGCCAGCAGTTTGTTGAAGTGGAGTTACACTGAAGCTTTCTTT. This codes for CASSLLKWSYTEAFF.

This chain links TRBV4-3 with TRBJ1-4; D call uncertain. The length of the CDR3 is 13 residues. Trimming took 1 base from V and 10 from J, leaving 10 bases between them. The V gene's germline CDR1 is LGHNA and CDR2 YSLEER. The CDR3 here is CASSQAVGGKLFF. The CDR3 nucleotides read TGCGCCAGCAGCCAAGCAGTGGGAGGAAAACTGTTTTTT.

The chain recombines TRBV5-1 with TRBJ2-7; no clear D gene. The V end was cut by 4 bases, the J end by 0 bases, with 11 bases between. The germline V gene has CDR1 SGHRS and CDR2 YFSETQ. This CDR3 has 14 residues. Here the CDR3 DNA reads TGCGCCAGCAGCCCCGACATATTCTCCTACGAGCAGTACTTC. Residues: CASSPDIFSYEQYF.

The V call is TRBV6-1, the J call TRBJ1-5; D is perhaps TRBD1 (5 bases). The germline V gene has CDR1 MNHNS and CDR2 SASEGT. Trimming cost V 2 bases and J 5 bases, with 19 bases left between them. The length of the CDR3 is 17 residues. The CDR3: CASSESWLGGRDQPQHF. DNA for the CDR3: TGTGCCAGCAGTGAAAGCTGGTTGGGGGGGAGGGATCAGCCCCAGCATTTT.

The V call is TRBV6-1, the J call TRBJ1-1; no definite D call. The CDR3 runs 15 residues. The germline V gene encodes CDR1 MNHNS and CDR2 SASEGT. V was trimmed by 7 bases and J by 1 base, leaving 16 bases between them. CDR3: CASNSPGSTNTEAFF. Written as DNA, the CDR3 is TGTGCCAGCAATAGTCCGGGGTCAACGAACACTGAAGCTTTCTTT.

The chain couples TRBV6-1 to TRBJ1-1; D unresolved. The CDR3 runs to 12 residues. Trimming stripped 3 bases from V and 0 bases from J, with 2 bases between. Per the germline V gene, CDR1 is MNHNS and CDR2 is SASEGT. The CDR3 region has the DNA TGTGCCAGCAGTGATCTGAACACTGAAGCTTTCTTT. Protein: CASSDLNTEAFF.

This clone was found a few times. The CDR3 region is CASSLGRGKLHF. DNA for the CDR3: TGTGCCAGCAGCTTAGGAAGGGGAAAGCTCCACTTT. The rearrangement joins TRBV7-9 to TRBJ1-6; possibly TRBD1 for D (5 bases). The CDR3 consists of 12 residues. Germline loops: CDR1 SEHNR, CDR2 FQNEAQ (reference sequence). The V and J ends lost 1 base and 16 bases respectively, with 11 bases between them. The entire variable domain, with the rest obtained from reference TRBV7-9 and TRBJ1-6, is as follows: DTGVSQNPRHKITKRGQNVTFRCDPISEHNRLYWYRQTLGQGPEFLTYFQNEAQLEKSRLLSDRFSAERPKGSFSTLEIQRTEQGDSAMYLCASSLGRGKLHFGNGTRLTVT.

In this sample, this clone turned up once. The chain combines TRBV19 with TRBJ2-2; a possible D gene is TRBD1 (8 bases). Trimming pared 8 bases from V and 6 bases from J, leaving 19 bases between. Germline loops: CDR1 LNHDA, CDR2 SQIVND (reference sequence). The CDR3 runs to 15 residues. CDR3 loop: CASQGEQGGPGELFF. CDR3 coding DNA: TGTGCCAGTCAAGGTGAACAGGGGGGGCCCGGGGAGCTGTTTTTT.

V and J are TRBV18 and TRBJ1-2, with 10 bases lining up with TRBD1. The CDR3 totals 16 residues. From germline, CDR1 is KGHSH and CDR2 LQKENI. With V trimmed by 3 bases and J by 6 bases, 10 bases remained unmatched. CDR3 residues: CASSPPTRDRGNGYTF. CDR3 DNA sequence: TGTGCCAGCTCACCCCCCACCCGGGACAGGGGCAATGGCTACACCTTC.

The chain combines TRBV7-2 with TRBJ2-2; D possibly corresponds to TRBD2 (5 bases). Germline V gives CDR1 SGHTA, CDR2 FQGNSA. Trimming cost V 2 bases and J 6 bases, with 10 bases left between them. There are 14 residues in the CDR3. The CDR3 DNA is TGTGCCAGCAGCTTAATGCCCGGGGCCGGGGAGCTGTTTTTT. Translation gives CASSLMPGAGELFF.

There are a few counts of this clone. The chain employs TRBV11-1 and TRBJ1-2; the match to TRBD1 covers 7 bases. The V segment lost 5 bases and the J segment 8 bases; nucleotides outside the gene matches: 8. CDR1 SGHAT and CDR2 FQDESV come from the germline V gene (reference sequence). The CDR3 length is 13 residues. The DNA for the CDR3 is TGTGCCAGCAGCCCAGACAGGGCCGGGGGCTACACCTTC. Residues: CASSPDRAGGYTF.

The chain combines TRBV7-2 with TRBJ1-3, with a tentative D call TRBD1 (5 bases). V lost 4 bases and J lost 0, with 10 bases in between. Per the germline V gene, CDR1 is SGHTA and CDR2 is FQGNSA. This CDR3 spans 15 amino acids. The CDR3 here is CASSWDGVSGNTIYF. Here the CDR3 DNA reads TGTGCCAGCAGCTGGGACGGGGTCTCTGGAAACACCATATATTTT.

This clone came up once. The gene calls are TRBV7-2 and TRBJ1-2; D is perhaps TRBD1 (6 bases). This CDR3 region has 15 residues. Germline V lookup: CDR1 SGHTA, CDR2 FQGNSA. Trimming took 5 bases from V and 1 from J, leaving 14 bases between them. The CDR3 spells CASSPQQGLNYGYTF. CDR3 DNA: TGTGCCAGCAGCCCGCAACAGGGACTTAACTATGGCTACACCTTC.

To note about this clone: The junction differs from germline at one of its ends, possibly a read error. V gene TRBV6-5 combines with J gene TRBJ2-7; D is ambiguous. This CDR3 contains 14 residues. The germline gives CDR1 MNHEY, CDR2 SVGAGI. DNA for the CDR3: TGTGCCAGCAGTCCCCCGGGCGATCCCTACGGGCAGTACTTC. The encoded protein is CASSPPGDPYGQYF.

The chain recombines TRBV6-1 with TRBJ1-1; the D gene is possibly TRBD1 (5 bases). Trimming stripped 4 bases from V and 6 bases from J, with 15 bases between. CDR1 and CDR2 from the germline V gene are MNHNS and SASEGT. This CDR3 has 14 amino acids. The CDR3 region has the DNA TGTGCCAGCAGTGCGCGGGGGGAAACCGCTGAAGCTTTCTTT. It specifies CASSARGETAEAFF.

V usage is TRBV30 and J usage is TRBJ2-3; TRBD2 is a possible D gene (5 bases). In germline, CDR1 is GTSNPN, CDR2 SVGIG (reference sequence). The CDR3 is made up of 14 amino acids. V was shortened by 4 bases and J by 6 bases, with 17 bases between the two germline ends. For the CDR3, the DNA is TGTGCCTGGACTCCTGCGTTAGCGCCCGATACGCAGTATTTT. This encodes CAWTPALAPDTQYF.

The chain employs TRBV2 and TRBJ1-5, with D possibly TRBD1 on 6 matching bases. Per germline, CDR1 SNHLY and CDR2 FYNNEI. The CDR3 is 15 residues long. The V end was cut by 10 bases, the J end by 4 bases, with 20 bases between. CDR3 in DNA: TGTGCCACTTCCCGGGAACAGGGCCGGAATCAGCCCCAGCATTTT. It specifies CATSREQGRNQPQHF.

V and J are TRBV6-6 and TRBJ1-1; D is possibly TRBD1 (6 bases). CDR3 size: 12 residues. The ends were cut back, 4 bases at V and 10 bases at J, with 13 bases in the middle. Germline-derived CDR1 and CDR2 are MNHNY and SVGAGI (reference sequence). The CDR3 nucleotides are TGTGCCAGCAGTTCGACAGGAAGTCGAGCTTTCTTT. It yields the protein CASSSTGSRAFF.